This T cell receptor beta chain was identified during a study of blood T cell repertoires in COVID-19. This clone was counted a single time. Profiled with immunoSEQ multiplex PCR; TCRdb holds only in-frame clones, not every one. Of just under 20,000 clones in the sample, roughly nine tenths were seen once. V lost 8 bases to trimming and J lost 0 bases, with 8 bases between them. The CDR3 runs 13 residues. Germline assignment: CDR1 MNHNS and CDR2 SASEGT. Sequenced sample: peripheral blood. The chain uses TRBV6-1 and TRBJ2-1; TRBD2 might be the D (6 bases). The TCR sequence derives from a human donor with active COVID-19. The donor label of this sample is uncertain. This CDR3 reads CASRDSSYNEQFF. The DNA of the CDR3 is TGTGCCAGCCGGGACTCCTCCTACAATGAGCAGTTCTTC.